This T cell receptor (beta chain) was recorded in a study of blood T cell repertoires in COVID-19. Looking at the study overall: The United States, Italy and Spain were the sources of the acute and convalescent COVID-19 samples. The cDNA or gDNA used as material had been derived from T cells, B-cell-depleted T cells, or PBMCs.

Study processing details: Reference gene primer amplification yielded estimated nucleated cell counts. Some clones are missing from TCRdb's copy, which holds only in-frame ones; the method was immunoSEQ multiplex PCR. The V and J calls and clone size are taken from that table; D and trimming were inferred from the DNA. This sample has around 200,000 clones, with around 84% found just once. The junction had 4 bases not matched to a gene; V was cut back by 3 bases and J by 4 bases. This CDR3 is built from 15 residues. Germline V lookup: CDR1 KGHSH, CDR2 LQKENI. Notes on this clone: Other nucleotide sequences in the sample specify the same CDR3.

The sample comprised peripheral blood. The sequence was collected from an elderly woman with acute or convalescent COVID-19. The rearrangement uses TRBV18 and TRBJ2-2, with 8 bases lining up with TRBD1. The CDR3 nucleotides are TGTGCCAGCTCACCCCGACAGGGGTCCACCGGGGAGCTGTTTTTT. Its translation: CASSPRQGSTGELFF.